These 21 T cell receptor beta chains originate from one sample sequenced in a study of shared clonotypes between healthy human individuals. Sequencing used immunoSEQ multiplex PCR; TCRdb keeps in-frame clones, though not all of them. The table lists 1,400,000 or so clones, approximately 98.5% of them singletons. The sample consisted of naive CD4+ T cells sorted from blood. Regarding subset: CD45RA+ positively selected. These TCRs come from a man in his thirties or forties in good health.

V is TRBV10-3 and J is TRBJ1-2; 8 positions match TRBD1. This CDR3 comprises 15 residues. In germline, CDR1 is ENHRY, CDR2 SYGVKD. The V segment lost 0 bases and the J segment 5 bases; nucleotides outside the gene matches: 5. The CDR3 is CAISESMGQDYGYTF. CDR3 sequence (DNA): TGTGCCATCAGTGAGTCGATGGGACAGGATTATGGCTACACCTTC.

The chain has TRBV7-2 and TRBJ1-2; 8 positions agree with TRBD1. CDR3 length: 14 residues. Germline V gives CDR1 SGHTA, CDR2 FQGNSA. V trimming: 5 bases; J trimming: 4 bases; junction bases outside the gene matches: 6. The CDR3 is CASSPQGGTYGYTF. The CDR3, as DNA: TGTGCCAGCAGCCCACAGGGGGGAACCTATGGCTACACCTTC.

This chain joins TRBV7-9 and TRBJ1-4, with D possibly TRBD1 on 5 matching bases. With 1 base removed from V and 7 bases from J, the gap between germline ends came to 10 bases. The CDR3 runs to 14 residues. CDR1 and CDR2 (germline): SEHNR, FQNEAQ (reference sequence). CDR3 in DNA: TGTGCCAGCAGCTTAGGGATAGGGGTTGAAAAACTGTTTTTT. Translated: CASSLGIGVEKLFF.

Note on this clone: The sample carries other DNA sequences with the same CDR3. V is TRBV5-1 and J is TRBJ2-5; no firm D call. Germline V gives CDR1 SGHRS, CDR2 YFSETQ. V was pared by 0 bases and J by 2 bases, with 5 bases between. This CDR3 is built from 13 residues. The CDR3 coding sequence is TGCGCCAGCAGCTTGGGGCGACAAGAGACCCAGTACTTC. This encodes CASSLGRQETQYF.

V usage is TRBV10-2 and J usage is TRBJ2-7; the D gene is possibly TRBD2 (6 bases). The V gene's germline CDR1 is WSHSY and CDR2 SAAADI. The CDR3 covers 14 residues. The V gene lost 4 bases and the J gene lost 6 bases, with 16 bases spanning the gap. The CDR3 is CASSGRLVPGEQYF. CDR3 DNA: TGCGCCAGCAGTGGACGACTAGTCCCGGGCGAGCAGTACTTC.

V gene TRBV2 combines with J gene TRBJ2-6; D is unresolved. Germline-derived CDR1 and CDR2 are SNHLY and FYNNEI. V was cut by 4 bases and J by 4 bases, with 11 bases left in between. The CDR3 runs to 15 residues. CDR3 protein: CASSVGRSGANVLTF. The DNA for the CDR3 is TGTGCCAGCAGTGTAGGCAGGTCCGGGGCCAACGTCCTGACTTTC.

The chain combines TRBV7-2 with TRBJ2-7, with 9 bases fitting TRBD2. V dropped 1 base and J dropped 3; count of bases not matched to a gene: 4. This CDR3 has 15 amino acids. CDR1 and CDR2 from the germline V gene are SGHTA and FQGNSA. The CDR3 region is CASSLGLAGIYEQYF. Written as DNA, the CDR3 is TGTGCCAGCAGCTTAGGTCTAGCGGGAATCTACGAGCAGTACTTC.

Here the CDR3 DNA reads TGTGCCAGCAGTTTAACATCTAACTATGGCTACACCTTC. Amino acid sequence: CASSLTSNYGYTF. The chain joins TRBV6-5 to TRBJ1-2; D is undetermined. The V gene's germline CDR1 is MNHEY and CDR2 SVGAGI. The V gene lost 4 bases and the J gene lost 0 bases, with 6 bases spanning the gap. The CDR3 is 13 residues long.

This sequence joins TRBV11-2 and TRBJ1-1, with TRBD1 as a possible D gene (6 bases). Trimming removed 0 bases at V and 6 bases at J, with 11 bases between. The CDR3 extends over 14 amino acids. The germline V gene has CDR1 SGHAT and CDR2 FQNNGV. CDR3: CASSLDNRDSEAFF. For the CDR3, the DNA is TGTGCCAGCAGCTTAGATAACAGGGACTCTGAAGCTTTCTTT.

The chain carries TRBV4-2 and TRBJ1-1; weak D call: TRBD1 (5 bases). This CDR3 is 16 amino acids long. Trimming stripped 5 bases from V and 0 bases from J, with 16 bases between. The V gene's germline CDR1 is LGHNA and CDR2 YNFKEQ. CDR3 region: CASSLKFPGLNTEAFF. The CDR3 DNA sequence: TGTGCCAGCAGCTTGAAGTTTCCAGGGCTGAACACTGAAGCTTTCTTT.

The rearrangement links TRBV19 to TRBJ2-4; no firm D call. Germline V gives CDR1 LNHDA, CDR2 SQIVND (reference sequence). The V end lost 7 bases, the J end lost 0 bases, and 19 bases lay between the germline ends. This CDR3 contains 17 residues. The CDR3 bases are TGTGCCAGTACAATCCGCTACTCCCCCTTAGCCAAAAACATTCAGTACTTC. Protein product: CASTIRYSPLAKNIQYF.

V usage is TRBV5-4 and J usage is TRBJ1-5; no clear D gene. The V gene's germline CDR1 is SGHNT and CDR2 YYREEE (reference sequence). This CDR3 spans 12 amino acids. The V end was cut by 4 bases, the J end by 7 bases, with 9 bases between. The CDR3 DNA reads as TGTGCCAGCAGCAATATGGGGCAGCCCCAGCATTTT. It translates to CASSNMGQPQHF.

V usage is TRBV18 and J usage is TRBJ2-2, with 7 bases identical to TRBD2. V lost 6 bases, J lost 3 bases, and 10 bases stayed unmatched. Germline V CDR1 and CDR2: KGHSH, LQKENI. The CDR3 totals 16 residues. CDR3 in amino acids: CASSPGWSGDTGELFF. In nucleotides, the CDR3 is TGTGCCAGCTCCCCTGGCTGGAGCGGGGACACCGGGGAGCTGTTTTTT. Full variable domain (outside the CDR3, taken from reference TRBV18 and TRBJ2-2): NAGVMQNPRHLVRRRGQEARLRCSPMKGHSHVYWYRQLPEEGLKFMVYLQKENIIDESGMPKERFSAEFPKEGPSILRIQQVVRGDSAAYFCASSPGWSGDTGELFFGEGSRLTVL.

This chain links TRBV11-2 with TRBJ1-2; D not certain. Germline V CDR1 and CDR2: SGHAT, FQNNGV. This CDR3 spans 14 amino acids. V lost 0 bases and J lost 8, with 13 bases in between. CDR3 sequence reads: CASSLDWQAWGYTF. For the CDR3, the DNA is TGTGCCAGCAGCTTAGATTGGCAGGCCTGGGGCTACACCTTC.

This chain connects TRBV29-1 to TRBJ2-7, with a weak D call TRBD1 (6 bases). This CDR3 has 12 amino acids. Trimming stripped 0 bases from V and 5 bases from J, with 8 bases between. Germline assignment: CDR1 SQVTM and CDR2 ANQGSEA. CDR3 bases: TGCAGCGTTGAAGACCGGGACAACGAGCAGTACTTC. Translating it yields CSVEDRDNEQYF.

V usage is TRBV27 and J usage is TRBJ2-2, with 8 bases aligning to TRBD2. Germline values: CDR1 MNHEY, CDR2 SMNVEV (reference sequence). This CDR3 contains 15 residues. The V gene end was trimmed by 1 base and the J gene end by 4 bases; junction bases not matched to a gene: 2. CDR3 protein: CASSLWAGGTGELFF. The CDR3 region has the DNA TGTGCCAGCAGTTTATGGGCGGGAGGCACCGGGGAGCTGTTTTTT.

The rearrangement links TRBV27 to TRBJ2-5; D perhaps matches TRBD1 (6 bases). Germline loops: CDR1 MNHEY, CDR2 SMNVEV (reference sequence). Trimming pared 2 bases from V and 4 bases from J, leaving 14 bases between. The CDR3 contains 15 residues. CDR3: CASSLTTGRGETQYF. The DNA for the CDR3 is TGTGCCAGCAGTTTAACCACAGGGAGAGGAGAGACCCAGTACTTC.

The chain is built from TRBV28 and TRBJ1-2; D is ambiguous. The CDR3 covers 14 residues. V was shortened by 6 bases and J by 5 bases, with 16 bases between the two germline ends. In germline, CDR1 is MDHEN, CDR2 SYDVKM. The CDR3 protein is CASRNPPLGYGYTF. The DNA of the CDR3 is TGTGCCAGCAGAAATCCCCCCTTGGGTTATGGCTACACCTTC.

The chain couples TRBV28 to TRBJ2-7, with D unclear. Germline CDR1 and CDR2: MDHEN and SYDVKM. The V end lost 3 bases, the J end lost 6 bases, and 6 bases lay between the germline ends. The CDR3 runs 11 residues. CDR3 DNA: TGTGCCAGCAGTTTTGTTGCCGAGCAGTACTTC. Residues: CASSFVAEQYF.

The gene calls are TRBV19 and TRBJ2-1; possibly TRBD2 for D (5 bases). Germline V gene data show CDR1 as LNHDA and CDR2 as SQIVND (reference sequence). This CDR3 comprises 13 residues. V was cut by 7 bases and J by 4 bases, with 11 bases left in between. CDR3 nucleotide sequence: TGTGCCAGTACCGGGGTTCCGTACAATGAGCAGTTCTTC. This sequence encodes CASTGVPYNEQFF.

V is TRBV19 and J is TRBJ2-1, with D uncertain. V lost 4 bases, J lost 0 bases, and 10 bases lay in between. Germline CDR1 reads LNHDA; CDR2 reads SQIVND (reference sequence). There are 15 residues in the CDR3. Here the CDR3 DNA reads TGTGCCAGTAGTACCACCGGTAGCTCCTACAATGAGCAGTTCTTC. It yields the protein CASSTTGSSYNEQFF. The variable domain in full, with the rest retrieved from reference TRBV19 and TRBJ2-1, is DGGITQSPKYLFRKEGQNVTLSCEQNLNHDAMYWYRQDPGQGLRLIYYSQIVNDFQKGDIAEGYSVSREKKESFPLTVTSAQKNPTAFYLCASSTTGSSYNEQFFGPGTRLTVL.